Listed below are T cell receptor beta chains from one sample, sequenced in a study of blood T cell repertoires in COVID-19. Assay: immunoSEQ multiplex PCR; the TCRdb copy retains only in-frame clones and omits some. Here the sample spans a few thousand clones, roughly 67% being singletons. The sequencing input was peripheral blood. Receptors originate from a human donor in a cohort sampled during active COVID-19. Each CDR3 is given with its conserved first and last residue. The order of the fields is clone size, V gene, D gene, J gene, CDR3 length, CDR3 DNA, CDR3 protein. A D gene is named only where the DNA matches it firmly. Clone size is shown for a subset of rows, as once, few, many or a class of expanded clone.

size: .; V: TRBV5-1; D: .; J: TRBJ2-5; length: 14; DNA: TGCGCCAGCAGCTTGGTGCCAGGGTCGGAGACCCAGTACTTC; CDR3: CASSLVPGSETQYF
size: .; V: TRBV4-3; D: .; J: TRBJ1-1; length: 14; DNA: TGCGCCAGCAGCCAAGATGGCGAGGACACTGAAGCTTTCTTT; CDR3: CASSQDGEDTEAFF
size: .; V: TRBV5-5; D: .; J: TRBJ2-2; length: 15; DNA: TGTGCCAGCAGCCCAGCGGCCAGCTACACCGGGGAGCTGTTTTTT; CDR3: CASSPAASYTGELFF
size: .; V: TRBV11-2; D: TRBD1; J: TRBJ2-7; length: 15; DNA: TGTGCCAGCAGCTTAAGGACAGGGGGCCTGCTCGAGCAGTACTTC; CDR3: CASSLRTGGLLEQYF
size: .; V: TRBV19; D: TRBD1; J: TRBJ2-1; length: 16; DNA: TGTGCCAGTAGTCAATCCCGACAGGGGATTAAAAATGAGCAGTTCTTC; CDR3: CASSQSRQGIKNEQFF
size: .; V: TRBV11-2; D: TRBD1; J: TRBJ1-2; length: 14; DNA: TGTGCCAGCAGCCCTTCCCCGGGACAGGGACTATACACCTTC; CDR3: CASSPSPGQGLYTF
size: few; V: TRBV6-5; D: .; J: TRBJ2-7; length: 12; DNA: TGTGCCAGCAGTACAGGGATCTACGAGCAGTACTTC; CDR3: CASSTGIYEQYF
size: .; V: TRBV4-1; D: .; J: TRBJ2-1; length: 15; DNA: TGCGCCAGCAGCCGCGGAATGGACAGTGGAGATGAGCAGTTCTTC; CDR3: CASSRGMDSGDEQFF
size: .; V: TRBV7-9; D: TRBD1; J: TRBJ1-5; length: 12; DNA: TGTGCCAGCAGCCCAGGGGGTCAGCCCCAGCATTTT; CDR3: CASSPGGQPQHF
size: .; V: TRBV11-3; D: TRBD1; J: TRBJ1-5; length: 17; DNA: TGTGCCAGCAGCTTAGGACTTGGACAGGGGGCGTATCAGCCCCAGCATTTT; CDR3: CASSLGLGQGAYQPQHF
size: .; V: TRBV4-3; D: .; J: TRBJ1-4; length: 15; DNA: TGCGCCAGCAGCCAAGAGTGGGCGCCTGGTGAAAAACTGTTTTTT; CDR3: CASSQEWAPGEKLFF
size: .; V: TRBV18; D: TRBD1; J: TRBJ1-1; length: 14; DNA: TGTGCCAGCTCCCGGGACAGTATGAACACTGAAGCTTTCTTT; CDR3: CASSRDSMNTEAFF
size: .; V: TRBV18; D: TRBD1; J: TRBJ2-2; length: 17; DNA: TGTGCCAGCTCACCACCGGGACAGGGGCGCACCACCGGGGAGCTGTTTTTT; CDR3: CASSPPGQGRTTGELFF
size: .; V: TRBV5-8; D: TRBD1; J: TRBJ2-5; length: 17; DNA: TGTGCCAGCAGCTCGGTAACCAGGGGGCTAGGAGAAGAGACCCAGTACTTC; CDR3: CASSSVTRGLGEETQYF
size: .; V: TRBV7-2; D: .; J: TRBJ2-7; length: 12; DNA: TGTGCCAGCAGCTACGGACTGAACGAGCAGTACTTC; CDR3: CASSYGLNEQYF
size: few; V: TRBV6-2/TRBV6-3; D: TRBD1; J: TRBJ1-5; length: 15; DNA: TGTGCCAGCAGACCTACCGACAGGGAGAATCAGCCCCAGCATTTT; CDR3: CASRPTDRENQPQHF
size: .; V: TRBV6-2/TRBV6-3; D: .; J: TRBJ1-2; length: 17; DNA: TGTGCCAGCAGTCCAATTCCGGGCTATCGGACAACCTATGGCTACACCTTC; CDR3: CASSPIPGYRTTYGYTF
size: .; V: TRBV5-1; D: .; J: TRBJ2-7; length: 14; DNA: TGCGCCAGCAGCTCGGGGGACAGTTCCTACGAGCAGTACTTC; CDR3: CASSSGDSSYEQYF
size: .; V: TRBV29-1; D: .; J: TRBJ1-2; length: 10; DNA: TGCAGCGTTGTCTCTGATGGCTACACCTTC; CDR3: CSVVSDGYTF
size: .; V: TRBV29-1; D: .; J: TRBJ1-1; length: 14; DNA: TGCAGCGTTGGGAGGGTGGTGACGAACACTGAAGCTTTCTTT; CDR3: CSVGRVVTNTEAFF
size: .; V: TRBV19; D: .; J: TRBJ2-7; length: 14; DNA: TGTGCCAGTAGTATAGGTGAGGGAACCTACGAGCAGTACTTC; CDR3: CASSIGEGTYEQYF
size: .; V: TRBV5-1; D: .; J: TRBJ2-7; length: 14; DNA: TGCGCCAGCAGCCTGAACAGTGGGCCCTACGAGCAGTACTTC; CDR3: CASSLNSGPYEQYF
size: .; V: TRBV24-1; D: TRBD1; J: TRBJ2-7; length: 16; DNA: TGTGCCACCAGTGATTCCCGGGGACAGGGGGCCTACGAGCAGTACTTC; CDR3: CATSDSRGQGAYEQYF
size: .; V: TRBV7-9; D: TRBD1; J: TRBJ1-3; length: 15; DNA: TGTGCCAGCAGCTCCGGGACAGGGGCTGGAAACACCATATATTTT; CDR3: CASSSGTGAGNTIYF
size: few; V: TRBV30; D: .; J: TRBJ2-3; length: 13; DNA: TGTGCCTGGAGTGTCGCCGGGGCAGATACGCAGTATTTT; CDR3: CAWSVAGADTQYF
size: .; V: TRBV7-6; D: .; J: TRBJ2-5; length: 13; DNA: TGTGCCAGCAGCTTTTACCGGGGGGAGACCCAGTACTTC; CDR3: CASSFYRGETQYF
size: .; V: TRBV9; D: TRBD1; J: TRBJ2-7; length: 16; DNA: TGTGCCAGCAGCGTAGCGTCTGGACAGGGTACCTACGAGCAGTACTTC; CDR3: CASSVASGQGTYEQYF
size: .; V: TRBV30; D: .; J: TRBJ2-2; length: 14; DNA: TGTGCCTTCAAAGGGGGACATCACACCGGGGAGCTGTTTTTT; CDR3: CAFKGGHHTGELFF
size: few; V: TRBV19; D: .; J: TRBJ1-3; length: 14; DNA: TGTGCCAGTAGTCTTCGGGGAGGGGGAAACACCATATATTTT; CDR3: CASSLRGGGNTIYF
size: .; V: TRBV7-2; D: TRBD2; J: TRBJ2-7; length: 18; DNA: TGTGCCAGCAGCTCCGGGACTAGCGGGGGCCACAGCTCCTACGAGCAGTACTTC; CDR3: CASSSGTSGGHSSYEQYF
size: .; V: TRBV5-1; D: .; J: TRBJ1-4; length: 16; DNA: TGCGCCAGCAGCTTGTCGGCGGGAAGGGTGGATGAAAAACTGTTTTTT; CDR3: CASSLSAGRVDEKLFF
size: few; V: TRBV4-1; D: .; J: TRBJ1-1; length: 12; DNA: TGCGCCTCCCGGCGGGGGAACACTGAAGCTTTCTTT; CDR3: CASRRGNTEAFF
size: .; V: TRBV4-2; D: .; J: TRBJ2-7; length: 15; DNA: TGTGCCAGCAGCCAAGCCAGGGCACCCACCTACGAGCAGTACTTC; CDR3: CASSQARAPTYEQYF
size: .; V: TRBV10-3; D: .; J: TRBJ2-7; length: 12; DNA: TGTGCCATCGCTCCAGATTCCTACGAGCAGTACTTC; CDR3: CAIAPDSYEQYF
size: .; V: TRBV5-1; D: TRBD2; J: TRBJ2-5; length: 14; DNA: TGCGCCAGCAGCTTGCTCGGGACTAGCGAGACCCAGTACTTC; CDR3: CASSLLGTSETQYF
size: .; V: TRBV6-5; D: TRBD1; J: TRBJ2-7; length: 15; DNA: TGTGCCAGCAGTTACCGAACAGGGGATAGCTACGAGCAGTACTTC; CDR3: CASSYRTGDSYEQYF
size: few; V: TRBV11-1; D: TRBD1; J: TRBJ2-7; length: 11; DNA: TGTGCCAGCACGGCACGACAGGGACAGTACTTC; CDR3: CASTARQGQYF
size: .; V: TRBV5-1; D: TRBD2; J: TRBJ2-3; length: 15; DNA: TGCGCCAGCAGCTTCTCGATCGGGGGGGCAGATACGCAGTATTTT; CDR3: CASSFSIGGADTQYF
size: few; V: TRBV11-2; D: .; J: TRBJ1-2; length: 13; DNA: TGTGCCAGCAGCCCAGGACAAAACTATGGCTACACCTTC; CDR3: CASSPGQNYGYTF
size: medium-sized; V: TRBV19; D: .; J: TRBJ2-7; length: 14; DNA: TGTGCCAGTAGTATAGGGACTGGAACCTACGAGCAGTACTTC; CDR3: CASSIGTGTYEQYF
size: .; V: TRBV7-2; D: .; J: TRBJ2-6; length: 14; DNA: TGTGCCAGCAGCTCCCCCAGGGAGGCCAACGTCCTGACTTTC; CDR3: CASSSPREANVLTF
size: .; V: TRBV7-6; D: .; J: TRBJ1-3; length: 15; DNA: TGTGCCAGCAGCTTACCCGCAGGGGCTGGAAACACCATATATTTT; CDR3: CASSLPAGAGNTIYF
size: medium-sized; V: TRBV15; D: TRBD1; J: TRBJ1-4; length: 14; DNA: TGTGCCACCAGCGGGGGACAGGGGGAAGAAAAACTGTTTTTT; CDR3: CATSGGQGEEKLFF
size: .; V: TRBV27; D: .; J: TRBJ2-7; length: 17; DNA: TGTGCCAGCAGTTGGCGGGCAGCTTATACCCTTGCCTACGAGCAGTACTTC; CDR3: CASSWRAAYTLAYEQYF
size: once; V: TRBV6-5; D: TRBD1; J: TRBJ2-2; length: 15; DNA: TGTGCCAGCAGTCGAGGGACAGGGGCAAACGGGGAGCTGTTTTTT; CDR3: CASSRGTGANGELFF
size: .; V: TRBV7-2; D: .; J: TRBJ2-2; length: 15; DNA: TGTGCCAGCAGCTTGCAGACAGGAAACACCGGGGAGCTGTTTTTT; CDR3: CASSLQTGNTGELFF
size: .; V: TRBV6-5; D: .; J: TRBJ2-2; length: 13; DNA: TGTGCCAGCAGAGACAGGGAGGCCGGGGAACTGTTTTTT; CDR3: CASRDREAGELFF
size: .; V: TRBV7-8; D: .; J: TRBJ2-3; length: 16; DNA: TGTGCCAGCAGCTTAAATCTAGGGGTGGGCACAGATACGCAGTATTTT; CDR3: CASSLNLGVGTDTQYF
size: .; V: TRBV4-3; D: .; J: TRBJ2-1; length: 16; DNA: TGCGCCAGCAGCCAAGATCCGCAGAGCGCCTACAATGAGCAGTTCTTC; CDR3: CASSQDPQSAYNEQFF
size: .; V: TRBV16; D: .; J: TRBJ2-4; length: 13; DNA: TGTGCCAGCAGCCAACCGGGGGTAAACATTCAGTACTTC; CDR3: CASSQPGVNIQYF
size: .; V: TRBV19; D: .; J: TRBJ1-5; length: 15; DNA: TGTGCCAGTAGTATGGGGGCATATAGCAATCAGCCCCAGCATTTT; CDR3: CASSMGAYSNQPQHF
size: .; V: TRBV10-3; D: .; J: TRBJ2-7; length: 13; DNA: TGTGCCATCAGGCAGGGGTCCCCCTACGAGCAGTACTTC; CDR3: CAIRQGSPYEQYF